This T cell receptor (beta chain) was sequenced during a study of T cell changes during pregnancy in multiple sclerosis. This table comes from immunoSEQ multiplex PCR, and its TCRdb copy is limited to in-frame clones, with some not included. Of about 99,000 clones in the sample, roughly nine tenths were seen once. V was clipped by 6 bases and J by 13 bases; unmatched bases: 9. Germline V gene data show CDR1 as MDHEN and CDR2 as SYDVKM. The CDR3 consists of 13 residues. The sample was peripheral blood, taken after pregnancy. This chain joins TRBV28 and TRBJ2-1; 10 nucleotides agree with TRBD2. This clonotype was obtained from a female donor with multiple sclerosis, enrolled in a pregnancy study. Here the CDR3 DNA reads TGTGCCAGCAGGCCCCCGGGACTAGCGTCTCAGTTCTTC. It encodes CASRPPGLASQFF.